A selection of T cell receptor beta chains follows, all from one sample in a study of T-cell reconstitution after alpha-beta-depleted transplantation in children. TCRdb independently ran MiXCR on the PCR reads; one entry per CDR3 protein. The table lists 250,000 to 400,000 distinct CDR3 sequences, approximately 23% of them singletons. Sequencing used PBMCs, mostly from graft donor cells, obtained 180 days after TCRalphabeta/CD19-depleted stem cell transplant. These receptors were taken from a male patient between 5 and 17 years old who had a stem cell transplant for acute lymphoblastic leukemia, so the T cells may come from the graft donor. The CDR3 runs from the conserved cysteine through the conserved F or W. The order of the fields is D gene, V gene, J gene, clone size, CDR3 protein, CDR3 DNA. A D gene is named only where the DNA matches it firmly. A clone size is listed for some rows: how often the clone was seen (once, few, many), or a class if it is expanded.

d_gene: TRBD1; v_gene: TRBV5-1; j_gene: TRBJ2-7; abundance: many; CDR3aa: CASSLGTGNYEQYF; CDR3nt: TGCGCCAGCAGCTTGGGGACAGGCAACTACGAGCAGTACTTC
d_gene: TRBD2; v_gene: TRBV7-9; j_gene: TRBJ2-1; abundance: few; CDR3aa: CASSSRLAGGLYNEQFF; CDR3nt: TGTGCCAGCAGCTCGCGACTAGCGGGAGGACTCTACAATGAGCAGTTCTTC
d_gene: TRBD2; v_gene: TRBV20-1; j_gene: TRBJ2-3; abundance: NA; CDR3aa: CSAWSSGSITDTQYF; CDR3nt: TGCAGTGCTTGGTCTAGCGGGTCTATTACAGATACGCAGTATTTT
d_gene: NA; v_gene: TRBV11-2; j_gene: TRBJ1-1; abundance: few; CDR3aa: CASSPVQGKGTEAFF; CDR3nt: TGTGCCAGCAGCCCGGTACAGGGCAAGGGCACTGAAGCTTTCTTT
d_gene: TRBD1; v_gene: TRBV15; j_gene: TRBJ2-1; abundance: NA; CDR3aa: CATTGQGGASKQFF; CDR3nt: TGTGCCACCACTGGACAGGGGGGAGCTTCTAAGCAGTTCTTC
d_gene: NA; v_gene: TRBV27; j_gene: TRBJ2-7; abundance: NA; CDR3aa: CASSLGLAQDEQYF; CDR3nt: TGTGCCAGCAGTTTAGGCCTAGCACAGGACGAGCAGTACTTC
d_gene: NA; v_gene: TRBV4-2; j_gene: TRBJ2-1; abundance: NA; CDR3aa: CASSQDGTGGRVHEQFF; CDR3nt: TGTGCCAGCAGCCAAGATGGGACAGGCGGGAGGGTGCATGAGCAGTTCTTC
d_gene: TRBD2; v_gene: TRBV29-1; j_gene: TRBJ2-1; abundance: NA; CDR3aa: CSALLAGGPGEQFF; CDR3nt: TGCAGCGCACTACTAGCGGGAGGGCCGGGTGAGCAGTTCTTC
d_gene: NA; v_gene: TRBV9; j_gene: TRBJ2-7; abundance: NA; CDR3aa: CASSGENEQYF; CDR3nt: TGTGCCAGCAGCGGTGAAAACGAGCAGTACTTC
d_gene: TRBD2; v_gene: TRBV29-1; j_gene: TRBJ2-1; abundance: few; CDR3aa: CSVEDGWTSGNEQFF; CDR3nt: TGCAGCGTTGAAGATGGGTGGACTAGCGGTAATGAGCAGTTCTTC
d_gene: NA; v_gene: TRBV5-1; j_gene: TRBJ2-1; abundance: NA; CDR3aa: CASSLSIDTRNEQFF; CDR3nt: TGCGCCAGCAGCTTGTCGATAGATACCCGAAATGAGCAGTTCTTC
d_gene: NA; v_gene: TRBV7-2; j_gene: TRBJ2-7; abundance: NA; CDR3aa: CASRYGGTYEQYF; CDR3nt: TGTGCCAGCAGGTACGGCGGTACCTACGAGCAGTACTTC
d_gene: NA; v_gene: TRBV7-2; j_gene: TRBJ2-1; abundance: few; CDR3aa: CASSFEAYNEQFF; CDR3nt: TGTGCCAGCAGCTTTGAGGCCTACAATGAGCAGTTCTTC
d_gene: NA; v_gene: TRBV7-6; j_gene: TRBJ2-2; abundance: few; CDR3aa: CASSLGGQSTGELFF; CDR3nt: TGTGCCAGCAGCTTAGGGGGTCAGAGCACCGGGGAGCTGTTTTTT
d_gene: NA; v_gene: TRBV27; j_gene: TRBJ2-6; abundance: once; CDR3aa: CASRGALDGSSGANVLTF; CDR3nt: TGTGCCAGCAGAGGGGCCTTGGACGGTAGCTCTGGGGCCAACGTCCTGACTTTC
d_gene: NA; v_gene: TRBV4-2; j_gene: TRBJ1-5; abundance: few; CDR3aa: CASSQASRGDQPQHF; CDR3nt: TGTGCCAGCAGCCAAGCGAGTAGGGGGGATCAGCCCCAGCATTTT
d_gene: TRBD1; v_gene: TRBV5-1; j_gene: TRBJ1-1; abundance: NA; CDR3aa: CASSSTFDRGFTEAFF; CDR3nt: TGCGCCAGCAGCTCCACCTTTGACAGGGGGTTTACTGAAGCTTTCTTT
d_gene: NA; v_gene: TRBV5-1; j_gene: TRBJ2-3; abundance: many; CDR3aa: CASSSRIDTQYF; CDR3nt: TGCGCCAGCAGCTCCAGAATAGATACGCAGTATTTT
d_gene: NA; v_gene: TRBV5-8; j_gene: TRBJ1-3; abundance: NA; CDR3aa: CASSLEHGVFPGNTIYF; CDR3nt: TGTGCCAGCAGCTTGGAACATGGGGTTTTCCCTGGAAACACCATATATTTT
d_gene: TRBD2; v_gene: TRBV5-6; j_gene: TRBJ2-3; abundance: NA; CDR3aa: CASSPGLAVTDTQYF; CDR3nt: TGTGCCAGCAGCCCTGGACTAGCGGTTACAGATACGCAGTATTTT
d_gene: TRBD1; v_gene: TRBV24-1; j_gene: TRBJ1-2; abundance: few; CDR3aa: CATSDRDRANYGYTF; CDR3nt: TGTGCCACCAGTGATCGCGACAGGGCTAACTATGGCTACACCTTC
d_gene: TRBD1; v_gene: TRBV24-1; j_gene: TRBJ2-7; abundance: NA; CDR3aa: CATRDRVLIRYEQYF; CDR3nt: TGTGCCACGAGGGACAGGGTATTGATTCGCTACGAGCAGTACTTC
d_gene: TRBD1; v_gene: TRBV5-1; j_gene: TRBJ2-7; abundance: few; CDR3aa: CASSLVRTGGPRRQYF; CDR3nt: TGCGCCAGCAGCTTGGTGCGGACAGGGGGCCCTAGGCGGCAGTACTTC
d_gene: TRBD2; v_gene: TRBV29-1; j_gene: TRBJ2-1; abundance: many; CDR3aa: CSVEQREGREQFF; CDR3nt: TGCAGCGTTGAACAGCGGGAGGGTCGGGAGCAGTTCTTC
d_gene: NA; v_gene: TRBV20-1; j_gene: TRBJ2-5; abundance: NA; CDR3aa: CSATTGLPYQETQYF; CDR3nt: TGCAGTGCCACAACAGGCCTGCCCTACCAAGAGACCCAGTACTTC
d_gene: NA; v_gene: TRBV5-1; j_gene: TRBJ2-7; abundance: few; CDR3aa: CASSFSGGLRRGPSYEQYF; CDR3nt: TGCGCCAGCAGTTTTTCAGGGGGACTGAGGCGGGGCCCGTCCTACGAGCAGTACTTC
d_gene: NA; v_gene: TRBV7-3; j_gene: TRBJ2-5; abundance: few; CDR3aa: CASSRLIQETQYF; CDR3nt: TGTGCCAGCAGCCGACTGATACAAGAGACCCAGTACTTC
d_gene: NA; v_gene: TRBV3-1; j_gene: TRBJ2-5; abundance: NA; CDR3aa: CASSQEGFQETQYF; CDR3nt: TGTGCCAGCAGCCAAGAAGGATTTCAAGAGACCCAGTACTTC
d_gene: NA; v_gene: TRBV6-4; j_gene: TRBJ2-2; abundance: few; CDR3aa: CASSDSQGRDTGELFF; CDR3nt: TGTGCCAGCAGTGACTCGCAGGGTCGGGACACCGGGGAGCTGTTTTTT
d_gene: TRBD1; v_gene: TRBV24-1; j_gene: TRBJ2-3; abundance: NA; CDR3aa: CATGQGGTDTQYF; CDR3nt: TGTGCCACCGGACAGGGAGGAACAGATACGCAGTATTTT
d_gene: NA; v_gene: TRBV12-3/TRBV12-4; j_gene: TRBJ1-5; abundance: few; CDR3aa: CASSLIGISNQPQHF; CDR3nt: TGTGCCAGCAGTTTAATCGGGATTAGCAATCAGCCCCAGCATTTT
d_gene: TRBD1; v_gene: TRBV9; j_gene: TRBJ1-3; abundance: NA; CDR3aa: CASSAGQGGLSNTIYF; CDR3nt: TGTGCCAGCAGCGCAGGACAGGGAGGCTTGTCGAACACCATATATTTT
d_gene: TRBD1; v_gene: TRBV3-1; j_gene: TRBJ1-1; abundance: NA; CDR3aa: CASSPSLRGHGAFF; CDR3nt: TGTGCCAGCAGCCCTTCACTCAGGGGGCATGGAGCTTTCTTT
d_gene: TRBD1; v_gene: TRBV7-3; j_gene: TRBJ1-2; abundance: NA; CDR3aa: CASSLGGQGRHGYTF; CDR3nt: TGTGCCAGCAGCTTAGGCGGACAGGGGCGACATGGCTACACCTTC
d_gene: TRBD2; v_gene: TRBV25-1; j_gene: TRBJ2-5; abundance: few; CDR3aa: CASSPGLLAGEETQYF; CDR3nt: TGTGCCAGCAGTCCCGGTCTACTAGCGGGAGAAGAGACCCAGTACTTC
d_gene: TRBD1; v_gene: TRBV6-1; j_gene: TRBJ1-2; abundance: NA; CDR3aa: CASTSQVGQGASGYTF; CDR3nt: TGTGCCAGCACCTCACAGGTGGGGCAGGGGGCGAGTGGCTACACCTTC
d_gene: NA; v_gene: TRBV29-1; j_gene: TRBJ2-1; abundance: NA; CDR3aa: CSGRDSPSSYNEQFF; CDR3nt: TGCAGCGGGAGGGACTCTCCGAGCTCCTACAATGAGCAGTTCTTC
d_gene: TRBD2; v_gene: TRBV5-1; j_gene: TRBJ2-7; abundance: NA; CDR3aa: CASSLDASGYYEQYF; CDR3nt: TGCGCCAGCAGCTTGGATGCTAGCGGTTACTACGAGCAGTACTTC
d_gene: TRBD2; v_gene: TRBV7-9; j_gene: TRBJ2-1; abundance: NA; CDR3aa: CASSLNAGLQFF; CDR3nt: TGTGCCAGCAGCTTAAACGCGGGACTACAGTTCTTC
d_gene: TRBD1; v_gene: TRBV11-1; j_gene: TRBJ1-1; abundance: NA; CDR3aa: CASSLGDRGYTEAFF; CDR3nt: TGTGCCAGCAGCTTGGGGGACAGGGGGTACACTGAAGCTTTCTTT
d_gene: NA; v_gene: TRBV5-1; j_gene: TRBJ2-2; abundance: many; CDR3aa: CASSFRGYTGELFF; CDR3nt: TGCGCCAGCAGCTTTAGGGGGTACACCGGGGAGCTGTTTTTT
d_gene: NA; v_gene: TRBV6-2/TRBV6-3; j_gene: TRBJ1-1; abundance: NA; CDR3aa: CASSYQGGNTEALF; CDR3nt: TGTGCCAGCAGTTACCAAGGGGGGAACACTGAAGCTCTCTTT
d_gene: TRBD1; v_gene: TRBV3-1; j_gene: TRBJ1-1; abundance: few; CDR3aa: CASGDRGTEAFF; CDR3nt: TGTGCCAGCGGTGACAGGGGAACTGAAGCTTTCTTT
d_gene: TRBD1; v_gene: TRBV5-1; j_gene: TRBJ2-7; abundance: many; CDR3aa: CASSGTGGGYEQYF; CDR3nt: TGCGCCAGCAGCGGGACAGGAGGGGGCTACGAGCAGTACTTC
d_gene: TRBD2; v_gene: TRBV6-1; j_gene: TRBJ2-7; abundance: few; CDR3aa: CASSPLSGRTYEQYF; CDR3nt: TGTGCCAGCAGCCCCCTTAGCGGGAGGACCTACGAGCAGTACTTC